This TCR beta chain was sequenced during a study of shared clonotypes between healthy human individuals (dated by TCRdb to 2018 to 2021). For context, the study as a whole: The cohort comprised a couple of women and three men aged 18 to 49 years. Per donor, three plates each were used for CD4 naive and CD4 memory, two for CD8 naive, and one for CD8 memory. The study deeply sequenced blood TCR repertoires of about 5 healthy adults to estimate repertoire size and the extent of clonotype sharing between individuals. Different laboratories and diverse techniques were used to prepare libraries and sequence TCR repertoires, to increase sequencing depth and limit assay-specific biases. Per donor, leukapheresis produced somewhere between about 0.94 and 9.5 billion PBMCs.

CD8 naive samples were CD45RO-negative cells positively selected for CCR7, giving a CD45RA+CCR7+ population that excluded TemRA cells. The donors were healthy, HIV-negative adults who had no recently reported acute infections or vaccinations. Every donor was a Caucasian adult residing in Nashville, Tennessee, USA. Blood was collected by leukapheresis, and PBMCs were isolated by Ficoll-Histopaque density gradient centrifugation and then cryopreserved in liquid nitrogen vapor phase. Purity and quantity of every magnetically sorted T cell population were checked by analytical flow cytometry. From each sorted fraction, genomic DNA was isolated and quantified by UV absorbance on a Nanodrop 2000c. TCR CDR3 regions were amplified from genomic DNA by multiplex PCR using the deep immunoSEQ assay. For each cell subset, the extracted genomic DNA was distributed evenly across all wells of several immunoSEQ 96-well plates, and each plate served as one replicate. Each replicate PCR for sorted subsets received roughly 200 ng genomic DNA, equal to 30,000 or so T cell genomes. The purified libraries were quantified using a Qubit 3.0 fluorometer, sized with a Bioanalyzer 2100, and then quantified again using the KAPA Library Quantification kit. Each immunoSEQ 96-well plate was sequenced on its own single-read 150-cycle Illumina NextSeq 550 flow cell. From the authors' description of their analysis: The immunoSEQ output contained only junctional sequences without quality scores, so filtering could not match that applied to full-length reads. Sequences were annotated with PyIR, a Python wrapper for IgBLAST v1.9, and V/J genes and CDR3 were assigned using IMGT germline references. Reads were removed for weak V/J assignments (E-value above 1e-6), missing CDR3, stop codons, out-of-frame junctions, or ambiguous translated residues. V3J clonotypes were defined as sequences sharing the same inferred V gene, J gene, and CDR3 amino acid sequence. To compute the percentage overlap between repertoires, the number of shared unique clonotypes was divided by the size of the smaller repertoire. Three approaches were used to assess repertoire richness: RTK rarefaction, the Chao1 estimator, and Recon v2.1 estimates of unobserved clonotypes. Generation probabilities for all TCRbeta clonotypes obtained by the gDNA method from a few donors were computed using OLGA. In its TCRdb copy, this immuneACCESS table keeps in-frame sequences only and misses some clones. Where compared with another copy, unresolved V genes explain less than half of these, and the others have no known cause. Clone size and V and J calls were adopted from that table, with D and trimming inferred from the DNA. The sample yields 450,000 to 700,000 clones; roughly 95% were counted once. Of the sample, about 0.11% is held by the ten largest clones.

Comments on this clone: What this receptor recognizes is not known. No base qualities exist here, and no much larger clone lies one base off it.

CDR1 and CDR2 were assigned from the germline V gene as SQVTM and ANQGSEA. The CDR3 covers 13 residues, taking in both the cysteine and the phenylalanine. CDR3 DNA is the only sequence kept; it has 39 bases, read in frame from the first base. V is cut by 5 bases and J by 7 bases, and the space between the germline ends is 15 bases. The investigation overall reported the following: Larger estimated clonotype richness was generally found for naive subsets than for memory subsets. Even with the large sequencing depth, rarefaction of the sorted-subset datasets indicated that sequencing was incomplete. Sampling was restricted to blood, and TCR repertoires in tissues likely differ from the TCR repertoires found in blood. Compared with non-shared clonotypes, clonotypes shared by all four sorted-subset donors had higher generation probabilities. Approximately 5% of naive CD4, 3.5% of naive CD8, around 2.3% of memory CD4, and 0.4% of memory CD8 clonotypes were shared across a few donors. Because the study included only a small number of donors, the genetic and exposure-history diversity represented was limited. Pairwise subsampling indicated that sequencing depth was expected to affect the degree of clonotype sharing among donors.

This TCR came from a woman aged 30 to 39 in good health. The chain uses TRBV29-1 and TRBJ2-1; the D gene cannot be named for sure. Material for sequencing was naive CD8+ T cells sorted from blood. This specimen's cell subset or site label, per the study, means: CD45RA+CCR7+. The DNA sequence is as follows: TGCAGCGTTAGAGCCCCAGTCGGGAATGAGCAGTTCTTC. Its product reads: CSVRAPVGNEQFF.